This TCR beta chain is drawn from a study of vaccination effects on CD4 cells after COVID-19 (dated by TCRdb to the early 2020s). About the investigation overall: Two doses of either the BNT162b2 or the mRNA-1273 mRNA SARS-CoV-2 vaccine were administered to participants. In both COVID-19 convalescent patients and infection-naive vaccine recipients, the study compared SARS-CoV-2 spike-specific CD4+ TCR repertoires from before mRNA vaccination with those from after it. A total of 10 COVID-19 convalescent patients and a handful of SARS-CoV-2-naive healthy vaccine recipients were included in the full study. In the study, cultures from other donors were sequenced using the Oncomine TCR Beta short-read assay on an Illumina iSeq 100.

In the germline V gene, CDR1 corresponds to SGHRS and CDR2 to YFSETQ. The CDR3 measures 16 amino acids from cysteine to phenylalanine. Only CDR3 DNA is held: 48 bases, read in frame from base 1. Relative to germline, V is 0 bases shorter and J is 0 bases shorter, with 9 bases between their ends. The library came from the immunoSEQ multiplex PCR assay. DNA from the cultured, isolated CD4+ T cells was subjected to TCR beta CDR3 sequencing. As for how the authors treated the data: Non-productive TCR sequences were discarded, and reads were trimmed to the CDR3 region, with only CDR3s of 7 or more amino acids retained. The MANAFEST web app was used to pick out antigen-specific clonotypes by comparing their expansion in peptide wells with that in reference cultures. To be called positive, a clone needed expansion at FDR<0.05 compared with the reference and with all other wells, an odds ratio greater than 5, and a frequency greater than 0.1% in two replicate wells. A clonotype was called cross-reactive if it was significantly expanded both in SARS-CoV-2 spike wells and in at least one common cold coronavirus spike condition. Levenshtein distance calculated with the stringdist R package was used to assess CDR3 similarity, and unrooted trees were constructed with ape in R 3.6.1. TCRdb holds this immuneACCESS table with in-frame rearrangements only. Some clones are missing; in checked studies, unresolved V genes explain under half, and the rest has no known cause. The DNA was the basis for D and trimming; V, J and clone size are from that table. This sample comprises fewer than 40,000 clones, around 70% of them detected only once. More than 20% of the sample is in the top ten clones.

Overall study results and their limits: The study was limited by a small number of convalescent patients, and early post-infection timepoints were lacking. Both infection-induced and vaccine-induced clones contracted markedly at late post-vaccination timepoints, which is consistent with waning T cell responses. In healthy vaccine recipients, vaccine-induced clones were almost all SARS-CoV-2 mono-reactive, with only 1 of 255 cross-reactive with common cold coronaviruses.

In the ViraFEST assay, PBMC were stimulated with viral peptide pools, and antigen-specific CD4+ T cell clonotypes were then identified by expansion using TCR sequencing. After around ten days of culture, CD4+ T cells were isolated with the EasySep CD4+ T cell isolation kit. The absence of prior SARS-CoV-2 infection in healthy vaccine recipients was confirmed by negative nucleocapsid antibodies before and after vaccination. Some 2.2 million PBMC per well were cultured in IMDM with around 5% human AB serum, 9 to 10 IU/ml IL-2 and gentamicin, plus 10 ug/ml peptides. Half of the culture medium was replaced with fresh IL-2-containing medium on days 3 and 7. Unless noted otherwise, every peptide stimulation condition was grown in triplicate wells. PBMC were separated from whole blood using Ficoll-Paque Plus gradient centrifugation and were then either cryopreserved at -140C or used fresh. The overlapping peptide pools covered the spike proteins of SARS-CoV-2 and of the common cold coronaviruses HCoV-NL63, HCoV-OC43 and HCoV-229E. Genomic DNA was extracted from cultured CD4+ T cells with the QIAamp micro DNA kit.

Concerning this clone: What this receptor recognizes is not known. Base quality data are lacking; no much larger clone is found one base away.

Sequencing was performed on CD4+ T cells from PBMCs cultured with SARS-CoV-2 spike peptides, taken before COVID-19 vaccination. The sample's cell subset or site label, decoded: SARS-CoV-2 spike overlapping peptide pool stimulation. The sequence derives from a human donor who received a COVID-19 vaccine. The sequence links TRBV5-1 to TRBJ2-2; the D gene remains uncertain. The DNA is as follows: TGCGCCAGCAGCTTGGCCTATGGGACGAACACCGGGGAGCTGTTTTTT. Its amino acids are CASSLAYGTNTGELFF.